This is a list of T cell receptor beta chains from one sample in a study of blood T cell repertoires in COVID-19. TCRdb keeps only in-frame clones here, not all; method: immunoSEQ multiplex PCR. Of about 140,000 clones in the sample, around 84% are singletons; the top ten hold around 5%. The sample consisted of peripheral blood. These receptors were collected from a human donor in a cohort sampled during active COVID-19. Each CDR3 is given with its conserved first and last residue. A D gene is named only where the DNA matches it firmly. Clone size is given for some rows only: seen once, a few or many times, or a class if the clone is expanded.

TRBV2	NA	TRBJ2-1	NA	CASTRLGGYNEQFF	TGTGCCAGCACCAGACTAGGTGGTTACAATGAGCAGTTCTTC
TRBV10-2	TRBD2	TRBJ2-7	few	CASSESTSGGYEQYF	TGCGCCAGCAGTGAGTCTACTAGCGGGGGCTACGAGCAGTACTTC
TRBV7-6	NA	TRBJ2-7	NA	CASSLSRVSEQYF	TGTGCCAGCAGCTTATCCAGGGTGTCTGAGCAGTACTTC
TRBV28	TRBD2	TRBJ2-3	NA	CASSLLRLAGGGDTQYF	TGTGCCAGCAGTTTACTCAGACTCGCTGGGGGGGGTGATACGCAGTATTTT
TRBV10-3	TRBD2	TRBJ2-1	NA	CAISESTARTSSNEQFF	TGTGCCATCAGTGAGTCGACGGCAAGGACTAGCTCTAATGAGCAGTTCTTC
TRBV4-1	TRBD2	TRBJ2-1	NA	CASSHIGLAGGASSYNEQFF	TGCGCCAGCAGCCACATTGGACTAGCGGGGGGCGCCAGCTCCTACAATGAGCAGTTCTTC
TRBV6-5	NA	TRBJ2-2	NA	CASSYSASAGELFF	TGTGCCAGCAGTTACTCTGCTAGCGCCGGGGAGCTGTTTTTT
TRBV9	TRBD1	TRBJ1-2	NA	CASSGGQGALNYGYTF	TGTGCCAGCAGCGGGGGACAGGGGGCACTTAACTATGGCTACACCTTC
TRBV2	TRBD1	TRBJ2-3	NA	CASTIDWDSQPQDTQYF	TGTGCCAGCACTATAGATTGGGACAGCCAGCCTCAAGATACGCAGTATTTT
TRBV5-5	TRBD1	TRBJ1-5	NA	CASSPWTGNQPQHF	TGTGCCAGCAGCCCATGGACAGGGAATCAGCCCCAGCATTTT
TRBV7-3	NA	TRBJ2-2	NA	CASSLSAVNTGELFF	TGTGCCAGCAGCTTAAGTGCAGTAAACACCGGGGAGCTGTTTTTT
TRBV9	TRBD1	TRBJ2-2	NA	CASSARDRNTGELFF	TGTGCCAGCAGCGCCCGGGACAGGAACACCGGGGAGCTGTTTTTT
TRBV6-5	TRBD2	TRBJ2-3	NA	CASTQGLAGATQYF	TGTGCCAGCACTCAGGGGCTAGCGGGGGCAACGCAGTATTTT
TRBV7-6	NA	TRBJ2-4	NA	CASSPRDFKNIQYF	TGTGCCAGCAGCCCCCGCGACTTCAAAAACATTCAGTACTTC
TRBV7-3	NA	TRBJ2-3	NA	CASSPSGDTQYF	TGTGCCAGCAGCCCCTCGGGAGATACGCAGTATTTT
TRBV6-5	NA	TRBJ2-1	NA	CASGTLLYNEQFF	TGTGCCAGCGGGACTCTACTTTACAATGAGCAGTTCTTC
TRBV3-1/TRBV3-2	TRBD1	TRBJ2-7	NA	CASSQDVGTAGGEQYF	TGTGCCAGCAGCCAAGATGTGGGAACTGCAGGGGGCGAGCAGTACTTC
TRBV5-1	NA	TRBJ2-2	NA	CASSLAVNTGELFF	TGCGCCAGCAGCTTGGCGGTTAACACCGGGGAGCTGTTTTTT
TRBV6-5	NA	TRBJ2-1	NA	CASTNQADIGEQFF	TGTGCCAGCACGAACCAGGCTGATATCGGTGAGCAGTTCTTC
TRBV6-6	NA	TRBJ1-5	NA	CASSYREPNQPQHF	TGTGCCAGCAGTTATAGGGAGCCTAATCAGCCCCAGCATTTT
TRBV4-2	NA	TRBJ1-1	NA	CASSQVGWGRTNTEAFF	TGTGCCAGCAGCCAAGTCGGTTGGGGGCGGACGAACACTGAAGCTTTCTTT
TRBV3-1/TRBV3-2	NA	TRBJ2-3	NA	CASSQGSRERGWWGTDTQYF	TGTGCCAGCAGCCAAGGGAGTCGGGAGAGAGGATGGTGGGGCACAGATACGCAGTATTTT
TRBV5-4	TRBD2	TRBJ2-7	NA	CASTKWGRAYEQYF	TGTGCCAGCACCAAATGGGGGAGGGCCTACGAGCAGTACTTC
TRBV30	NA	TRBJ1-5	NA	CAWSVTGEQPQHF	TGTGCCTGGAGTGTAACGGGAGAACAGCCCCAGCATTTT
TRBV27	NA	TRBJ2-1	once	CASSLSGPMTSFRSYNEQFF	TGTGCCAGCAGTTTATCCGGACCGATGACTAGTTTCAGGTCCTACAATGAGCAGTTCTTC